Following are 13 T cell receptor beta chains from one sample sequenced in a study of OX40 agonist ivuxolimab in advanced cancers. TCRdb keeps only in-frame clones here, not all; method: immunoSEQ multiplex PCR. Of around 50,000 clones listed, roughly 78% are singletons. The sample was CD4+ or CD8+ T cells sorted from blood, taken in a trial of the OX40 agonist ivuxolimab. These TCRs come from an adult with an advanced solid tumor such as melanoma, head and neck, liver or kidney cancer.

The chain uses TRBV4-3 and TRBJ2-3; TRBD2 matches 11 bases. J gave up 6 bases and V 1 base, and 12 bases lay outside the gene matches. The CDR3 contains 18 residues. Germline V gene lookup returns CDR1 LGHNA and CDR2 YSLEER. The CDR3 here is CASSQGPALAGAGDTQYF. The CDR3 DNA reads TGCGCCAGCAGCCAAGGCCCCGCACTAGCGGGGGCGGGGGATACGCAGTATTTT.

V usage is TRBV4-1 and J usage is TRBJ2-3, with D tentatively TRBD2 (6 bases). The V end lost 1 base, the J end lost 6 bases, and 11 bases lay between the germline ends. The CDR3 spans 14 residues. CDR1 is MGHRA and CDR2 is YSYEKL in the germline V gene. The CDR3 region is CASSQVLAGDTQYF. In nucleotides, the CDR3 is TGCGCCAGCAGCCAAGTACTAGCCGGGGATACGCAGTATTTT.

The CDR3 reads CASSTGGGNTGELFF. The CDR3 DNA is TGTGCCAGCAGCACAGGGGGCGGGAACACCGGGGAGCTGTTTTTT. The chain is built from TRBV11-3 and TRBJ2-2, with 9 bases matching TRBD1. The germline CDR1 and CDR2 sequences are SGHNT and YENEEA. The junction had 2 bases not matched to a gene; V was cut back by 5 bases and J by 1 base. CDR3 length: 15 amino acids.

The chain couples TRBV4-2 to TRBJ2-1; D is unresolved. The CDR3 is 15 residues long. CDR1 is LGHNA, CDR2 YNFKEQ, per germline. Between the trimmed V and J ends, which lost 4 bases and 0 bases, there was a span of 10 bases. The CDR3, as DNA: TGTGCCAGCAGCCCCCGGCAGAGCTCCTACAATGAGCAGTTCTTC. Translation: CASSPRQSSYNEQFF.

J is TRBJ2-1 and V is TRBV6-1; 8 bases are a match to TRBD2. Germline loops: CDR1 MNHNS, CDR2 SASEGT. J lost 2 bases, V lost 3 bases, and 3 bases had no gene match. The CDR3 spans 15 residues. CDR3 sequence reads: CASSDQRGPYNEQFF. CDR3 sequence (DNA): TGTGCCAGCAGTGATCAGCGGGGGCCCTACAATGAGCAGTTCTTC.

This clone occurred a few times. The genes are TRBV30 and TRBJ1-1; 9 positions agree with TRBD1. Germline V gene sequence: CDR1 GTSNPN, CDR2 SVGIG (reference sequence). J lost 5 bases, V lost 6 bases, and 7 bases had no gene match. This CDR3 region has 13 residues. The DNA of the CDR3 is TGTGCCTGCGACAGGGGGGGAGGAACTGAAGCTTTCTTT. This translates into CACDRGGGTEAFF.

This clone was picked up one time. The V gene is TRBV19, the J gene TRBJ1-4; D not resolved. V was trimmed by 5 bases and J by 6 bases, leaving 10 bases between them. The CDR3 covers 13 residues. Germline loops: CDR1 LNHDA, CDR2 SQIVND (reference sequence). The CDR3 loop is CASSSQEHEKLFF. The CDR3 DNA follows: TGTGCCAGTAGTTCCCAGGAGCATGAAAAACTGTTTTTT.

Regarding this clone: An end of the junction does not agree with germline; a read error may underlie this. This rearrangement joins TRBV7-9 to TRBJ1-2; perhaps TRBD1 as D (6 bases). The CDR3 runs 12 residues. Germline assignment: CDR1 SEHNR and CDR2 FQNEAQ (reference sequence). CDR3 protein: CASSSPGGAASF. The DNA for the CDR3 is TGTGCCAGCAGCTCCCCGGGGGGGGCGGCCTCCTTC.

The chain joins TRBV7-6 to TRBJ2-7; D ambiguous. Germline V gives CDR1 SGHVS, CDR2 FNYEAQ. The CDR3 loop spans 13 amino acids. V was trimmed by 1 base and J by 6 bases, leaving 10 bases between them. CDR3 in DNA: TGTGCCAGCAGCTTAGGGTTAGATCGCGAGCAGTACTTC. Its translation is CASSLGLDREQYF.

The rearrangement links TRBV5-1 to TRBJ2-7, with no clear D. In germline, CDR1 is SGHRS, CDR2 YFSETQ. V was clipped by 1 base and J by 0 bases, with 8 bases between them. The CDR3 totals 14 residues. CDR3 DNA sequence: TGCGCCAGCAGCTTGACAGCGAGCTCCTACGAGCAGTACTTC. Protein sequence: CASSLTASSYEQYF.

A few counts support this clone. The chain is built from TRBV2 and TRBJ1-5; D not certain. The germline gives CDR1 SNHLY, CDR2 FYNNEI. Trimming removed 2 bases at V and 6 bases at J, with 14 bases between. CDR3 length: 15 residues. CDR3 protein: CASSENTERGQPQHF. The CDR3 DNA is TGTGCCAGCAGTGAAAACACAGAGCGGGGTCAGCCCCAGCATTTT.

The V call is TRBV6-5, the J call TRBJ1-1; a weak D match, TRBD1 (6 bases). CDR3 length: 13 residues. Germline CDR1 and CDR2: MNHEY and SVGAGI. The ends were cut back, 0 bases at V and 11 bases at J, with 13 bases in the middle. CDR3 DNA sequence: TGTGCCAGCAGTTACTCGTCAGGGGTCGAGGCTTTCTTT. As protein: CASSYSSGVEAFF.

This rearrangement joins TRBV28 to TRBJ1-4, with D possibly being TRBD1 (5 bases). The germline CDR1 and CDR2 sequences are MDHEN and SYDVKM. Trimming removed 6 bases at V and 8 bases at J, with 16 bases between. This CDR3 contains 14 residues. DNA for the CDR3: TGTGCCAGCAGCCTCGGGGGGGTTCGGGAAAAACTGTTTTTT. Amino acid sequence: CASSLGGVREKLFF.